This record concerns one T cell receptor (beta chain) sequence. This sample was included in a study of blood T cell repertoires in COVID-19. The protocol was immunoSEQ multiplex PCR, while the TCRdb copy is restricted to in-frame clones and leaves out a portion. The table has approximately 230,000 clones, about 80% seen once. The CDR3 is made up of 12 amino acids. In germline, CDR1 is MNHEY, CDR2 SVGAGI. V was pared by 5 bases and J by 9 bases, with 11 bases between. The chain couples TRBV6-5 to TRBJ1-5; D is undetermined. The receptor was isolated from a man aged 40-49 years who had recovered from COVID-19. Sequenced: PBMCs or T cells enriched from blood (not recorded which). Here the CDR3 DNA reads TGTGCCAGCAGTACCGGTGCGTTGCCCCAGCATTTT. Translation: CASSTGALPQHF.